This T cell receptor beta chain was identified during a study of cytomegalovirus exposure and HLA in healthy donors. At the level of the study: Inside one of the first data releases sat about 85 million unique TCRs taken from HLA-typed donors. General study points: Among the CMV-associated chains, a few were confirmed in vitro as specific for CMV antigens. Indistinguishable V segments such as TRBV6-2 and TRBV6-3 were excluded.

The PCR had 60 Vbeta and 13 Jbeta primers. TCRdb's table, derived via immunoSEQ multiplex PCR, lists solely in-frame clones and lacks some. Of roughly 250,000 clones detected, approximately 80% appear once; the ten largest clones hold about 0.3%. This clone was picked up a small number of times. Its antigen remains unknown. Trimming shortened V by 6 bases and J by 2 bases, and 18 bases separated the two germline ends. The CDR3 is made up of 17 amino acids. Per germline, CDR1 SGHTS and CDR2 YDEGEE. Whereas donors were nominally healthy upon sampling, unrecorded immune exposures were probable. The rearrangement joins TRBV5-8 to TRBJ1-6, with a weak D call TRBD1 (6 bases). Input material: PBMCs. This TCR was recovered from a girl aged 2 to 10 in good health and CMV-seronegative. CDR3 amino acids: CASTSPWTEAYNSPLHF. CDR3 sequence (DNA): TGTGCCAGCACCTCCCCGTGGACAGAAGCCTATAATTCACCCCTCCACTTT.